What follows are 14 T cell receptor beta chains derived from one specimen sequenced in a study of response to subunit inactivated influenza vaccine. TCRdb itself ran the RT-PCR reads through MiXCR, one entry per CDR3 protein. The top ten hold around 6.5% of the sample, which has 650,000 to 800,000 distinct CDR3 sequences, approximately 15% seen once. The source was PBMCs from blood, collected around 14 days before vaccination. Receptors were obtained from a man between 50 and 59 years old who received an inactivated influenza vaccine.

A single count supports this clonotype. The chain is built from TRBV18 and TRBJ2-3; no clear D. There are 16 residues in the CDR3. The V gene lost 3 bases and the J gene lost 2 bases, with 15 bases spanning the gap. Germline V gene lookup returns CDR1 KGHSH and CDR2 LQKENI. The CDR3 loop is CASSPPRLSATDTQYF. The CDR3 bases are TGTGCCAGCTCACCTCCCCGGTTGTCAGCCACAGATACGCAGTATTTT.

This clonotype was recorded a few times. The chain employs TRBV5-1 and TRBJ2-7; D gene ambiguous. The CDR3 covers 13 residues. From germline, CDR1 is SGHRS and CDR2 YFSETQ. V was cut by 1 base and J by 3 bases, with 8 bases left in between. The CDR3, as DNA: TGCGCCAGCAGCTTGACAGCCTTCTACGAGCAGTACTTC. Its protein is CASSLTAFYEQYF.

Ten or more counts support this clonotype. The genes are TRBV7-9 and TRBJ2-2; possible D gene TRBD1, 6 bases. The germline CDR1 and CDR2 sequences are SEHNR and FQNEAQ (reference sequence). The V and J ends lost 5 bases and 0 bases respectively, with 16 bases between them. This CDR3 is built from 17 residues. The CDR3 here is CASSVTGTSANTGELFF. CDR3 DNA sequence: TGTGCCAGCAGCGTAACCGGGACATCCGCGAACACCGGGGAGCTGTTTTTT.

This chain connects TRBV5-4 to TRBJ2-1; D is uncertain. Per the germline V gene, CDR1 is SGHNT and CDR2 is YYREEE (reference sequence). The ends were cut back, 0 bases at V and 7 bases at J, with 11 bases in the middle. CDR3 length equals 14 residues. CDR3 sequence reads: CASSLDASWNEQFF. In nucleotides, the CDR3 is TGTGCCAGCAGCTTGGATGCCTCGTGGAATGAGCAGTTCTTC. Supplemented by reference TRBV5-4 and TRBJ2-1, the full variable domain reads ETGVTQSPTHLIKTRGQQVTLRCSSQSGHNTVSWYQQALGQGPQFIFQYYREEENGRGNFPPRFSGLQFPNYSSELNVNALELDDSALYLCASSLDASWNEQFFGPGTRLTVL.

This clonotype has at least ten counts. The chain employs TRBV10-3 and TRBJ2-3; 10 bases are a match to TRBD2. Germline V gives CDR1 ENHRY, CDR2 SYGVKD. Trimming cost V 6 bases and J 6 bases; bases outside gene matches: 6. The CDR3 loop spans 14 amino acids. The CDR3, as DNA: TGTGCCATCAGCCTAGCGGGAGTGGCGGATACGCAGTATTTT. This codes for CAISLAGVADTQYF.

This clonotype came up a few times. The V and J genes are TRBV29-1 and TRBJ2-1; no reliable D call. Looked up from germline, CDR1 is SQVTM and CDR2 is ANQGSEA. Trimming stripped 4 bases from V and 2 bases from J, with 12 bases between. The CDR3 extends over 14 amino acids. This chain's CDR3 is CSVVGSTTYNEQFF. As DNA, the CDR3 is TGCAGCGTTGTCGGGTCTACCACCTACAATGAGCAGTTCTTC.

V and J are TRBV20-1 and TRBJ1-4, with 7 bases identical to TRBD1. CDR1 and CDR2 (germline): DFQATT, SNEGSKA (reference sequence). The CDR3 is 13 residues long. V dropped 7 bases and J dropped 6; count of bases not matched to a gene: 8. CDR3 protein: CSVQTGMDEKLFF. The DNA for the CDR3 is TGCAGTGTCCAGACAGGGATGGATGAAAAACTGTTTTTT.

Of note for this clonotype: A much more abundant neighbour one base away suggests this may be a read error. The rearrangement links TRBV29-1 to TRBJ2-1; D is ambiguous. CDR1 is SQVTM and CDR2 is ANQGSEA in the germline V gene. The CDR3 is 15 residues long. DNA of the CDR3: TGCAGCGTTGAAGTAGGGAATTACGCCTACAGTGAGCAGTTCTTC. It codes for CSVEVGNYAYSEQFF.

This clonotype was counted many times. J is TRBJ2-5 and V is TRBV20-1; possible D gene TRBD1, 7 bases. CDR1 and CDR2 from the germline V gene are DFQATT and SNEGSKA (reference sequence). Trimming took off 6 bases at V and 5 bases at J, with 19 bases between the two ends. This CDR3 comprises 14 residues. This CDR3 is CSALAGGGGETQYF. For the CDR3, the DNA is TGCAGTGCCCTGGCTGGAGGGGGCGGCGAGACCCAGTACTTC.

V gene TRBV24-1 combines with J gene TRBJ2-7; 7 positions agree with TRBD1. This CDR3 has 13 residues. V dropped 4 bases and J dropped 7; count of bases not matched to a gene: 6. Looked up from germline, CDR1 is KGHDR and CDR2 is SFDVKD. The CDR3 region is CATSDFAGGEQYF. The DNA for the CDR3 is TGTGCCACCAGTGACTTCGCAGGGGGTGAGCAGTACTTC.

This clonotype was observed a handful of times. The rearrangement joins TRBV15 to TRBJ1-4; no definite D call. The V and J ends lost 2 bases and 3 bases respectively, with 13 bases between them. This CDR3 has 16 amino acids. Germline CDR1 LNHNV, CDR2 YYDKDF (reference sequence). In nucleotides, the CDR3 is TGTGCCACCAGCAGATTTTCGGGGTCGGCTAATGAAAAACTGTTTTTT. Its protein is CATSRFSGSANEKLFF.

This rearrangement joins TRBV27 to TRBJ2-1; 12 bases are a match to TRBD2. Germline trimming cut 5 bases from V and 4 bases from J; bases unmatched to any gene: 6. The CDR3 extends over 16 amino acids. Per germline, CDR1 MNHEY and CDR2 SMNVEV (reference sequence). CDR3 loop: CASSIRLAGVYNEQFF. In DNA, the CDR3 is TGTGCCAGCAGTATCAGACTAGCGGGAGTATACAATGAGCAGTTCTTC.

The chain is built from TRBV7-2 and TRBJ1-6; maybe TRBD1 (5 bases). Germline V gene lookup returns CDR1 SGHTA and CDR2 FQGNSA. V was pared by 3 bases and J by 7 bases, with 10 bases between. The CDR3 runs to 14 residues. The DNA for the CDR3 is TGTGCCAGCAGCTTGGGGGGAAACAATTCACCCCTCCACTTT. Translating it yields CASSLGGNNSPLHF.

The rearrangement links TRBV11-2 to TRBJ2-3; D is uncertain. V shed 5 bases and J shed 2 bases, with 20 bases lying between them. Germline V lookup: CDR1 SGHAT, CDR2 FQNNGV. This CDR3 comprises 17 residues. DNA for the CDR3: TGTGCCAGCAGCCCAAAGACAAGTCCCACACACACAGATACGCAGTATTTT. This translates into CASSPKTSPTHTDTQYF.